The text below deals with one T cell receptor beta chain. Its specificity is not known. This record belongs to a study of cytomegalovirus exposure and HLA in healthy donors. The germline V gene has CDR1 GTSNPN and CDR2 SVGIG (reference sequence). The V gene end was trimmed by 5 bases and the J gene end by 1 base; junction bases not matched to a gene: 4. The CDR3 spans 14 residues. PCR primers comprised 60 Vbeta and 13 Jbeta primers. Clones were sequenced by immunoSEQ multiplex PCR, and TCRdb holds only the in-frame ones, with some missing. The sample holds 150,000 to 180,000 clones; around 74% are singletons and the top ten take about 3%. Points from the study as a whole: Presence/absence analyses assumed roughly uniform sequencing depth across donors.

The receptor's source is a man aged 18 to 29 in good health and CMV-seronegative. V usage is TRBV30 and J usage is TRBJ1-5, with 8 bases that match TRBD1. Source material: PBMCs. This CDR3 reads CAWARTGSNQPQHF. CDR3 bases: TGTGCCTGGGCCCGGACAGGGAGCAATCAGCCCCAGCATTTT.